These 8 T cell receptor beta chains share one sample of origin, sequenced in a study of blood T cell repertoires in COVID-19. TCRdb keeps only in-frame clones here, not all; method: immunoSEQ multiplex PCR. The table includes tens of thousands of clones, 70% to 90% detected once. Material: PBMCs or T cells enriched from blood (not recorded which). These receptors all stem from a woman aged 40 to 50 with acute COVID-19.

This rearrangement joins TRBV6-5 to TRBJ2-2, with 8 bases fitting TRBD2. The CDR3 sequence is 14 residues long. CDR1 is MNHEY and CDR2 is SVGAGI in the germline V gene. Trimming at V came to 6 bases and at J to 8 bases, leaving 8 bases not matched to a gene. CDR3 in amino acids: CASRISGGPGELFF. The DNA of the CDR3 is TGTGCCAGCAGGATCTCGGGAGGGCCAGGGGAGCTGTTTTTT.

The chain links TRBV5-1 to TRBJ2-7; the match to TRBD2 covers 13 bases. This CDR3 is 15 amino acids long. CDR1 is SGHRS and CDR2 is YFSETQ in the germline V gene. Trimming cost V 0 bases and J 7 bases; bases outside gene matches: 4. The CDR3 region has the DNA TGCGCCAGCAGCTTGGACTCGGGACTAGCGGGAGAGCAGTACTTC. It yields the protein CASSLDSGLAGEQYF.

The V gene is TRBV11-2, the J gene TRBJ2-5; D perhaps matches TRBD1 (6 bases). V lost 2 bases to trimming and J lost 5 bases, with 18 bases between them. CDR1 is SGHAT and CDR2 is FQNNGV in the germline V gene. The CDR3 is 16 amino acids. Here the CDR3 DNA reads TGTGCCAGCAGCTTAATGTGGGCTGAAAGGGGGGAGACCCAGTACTTC. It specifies CASSLMWAERGETQYF.

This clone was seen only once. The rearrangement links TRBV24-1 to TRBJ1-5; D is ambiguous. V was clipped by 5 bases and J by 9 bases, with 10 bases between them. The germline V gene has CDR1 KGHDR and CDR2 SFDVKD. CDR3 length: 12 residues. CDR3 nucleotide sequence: TGTGCCACCAGTGGCTCAGTTGGGCCCCAGCATTTT. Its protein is CATSGSVGPQHF.

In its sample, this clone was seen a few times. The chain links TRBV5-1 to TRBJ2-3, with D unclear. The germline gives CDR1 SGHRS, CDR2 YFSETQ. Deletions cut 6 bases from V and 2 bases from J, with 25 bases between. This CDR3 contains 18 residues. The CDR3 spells CASTFGNAAGGYTDTQYF. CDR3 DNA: TGCGCCAGCACCTTCGGAAACGCAGCTGGCGGATACACAGATACGCAGTATTTT. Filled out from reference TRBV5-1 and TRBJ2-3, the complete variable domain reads KAGVTQTPRYLIKTRGQQVTLSCSPISGHRSVSWYQQTPGQGLQFLFEYFSETQRNKGNFPGRFSGRQFSNSRSEMNVSTLELGDSALYLCASTFGNAAGGYTDTQYFGPGTRLTVL.

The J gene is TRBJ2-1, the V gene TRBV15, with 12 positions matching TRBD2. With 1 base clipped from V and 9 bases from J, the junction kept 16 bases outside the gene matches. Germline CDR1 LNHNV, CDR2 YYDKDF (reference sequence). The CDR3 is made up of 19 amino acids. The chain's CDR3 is CATSRVLGTSGPNAGEQFF. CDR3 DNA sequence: TGTGCCACCAGCAGAGTATTGGGGACTAGCGGGCCGAATGCTGGTGAGCAGTTCTTC.

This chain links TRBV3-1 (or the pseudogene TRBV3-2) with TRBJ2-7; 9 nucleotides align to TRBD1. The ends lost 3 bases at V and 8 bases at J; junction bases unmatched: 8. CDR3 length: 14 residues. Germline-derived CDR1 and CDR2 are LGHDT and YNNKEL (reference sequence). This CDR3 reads CASSQSRDRDKQYF. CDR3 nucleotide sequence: TGTGCCAGCAGCCAGTCCCGGGACAGGGACAAGCAGTACTTC.

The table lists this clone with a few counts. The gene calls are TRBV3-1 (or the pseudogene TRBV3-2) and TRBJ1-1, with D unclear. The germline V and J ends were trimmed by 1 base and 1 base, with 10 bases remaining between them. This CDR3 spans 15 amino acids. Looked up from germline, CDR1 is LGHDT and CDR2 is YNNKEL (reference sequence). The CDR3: CASSQGRHKNTEAFF. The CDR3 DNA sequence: TGTGCCAGCAGCCAAGGCAGACACAAGAACACTGAAGCTTTCTTT.